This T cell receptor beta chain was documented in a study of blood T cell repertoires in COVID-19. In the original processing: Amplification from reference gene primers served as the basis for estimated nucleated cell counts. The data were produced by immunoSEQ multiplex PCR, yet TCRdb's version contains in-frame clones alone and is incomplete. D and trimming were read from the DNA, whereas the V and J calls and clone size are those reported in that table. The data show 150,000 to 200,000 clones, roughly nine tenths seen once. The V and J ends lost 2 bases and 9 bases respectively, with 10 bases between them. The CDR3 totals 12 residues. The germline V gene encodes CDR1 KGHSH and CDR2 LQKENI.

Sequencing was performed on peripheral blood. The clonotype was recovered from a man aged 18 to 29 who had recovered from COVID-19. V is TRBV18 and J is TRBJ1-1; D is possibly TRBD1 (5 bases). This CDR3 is CASSPYGGQAFF. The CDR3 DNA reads TGTGCCAGCTCACCATACGGGGGACAAGCTTTCTTT.